This TCR beta chain was sequenced during a study of blood T cell repertoires in COVID-19. TCRdb keeps only in-frame clones here, not all; method: immunoSEQ multiplex PCR. The sample records 200,000 to 300,000 clones, over 75% being singletons. Germline V gives CDR1 KGHSH, CDR2 LQKENI. V shed 8 bases and J 3 bases; nucleotides not matched to a gene: 8. CDR3 size: 15 residues. The material sequenced was peripheral blood. This clonotype was sampled from a human donor in a cohort sampled during active COVID-19. The gene calls are TRBV18 and TRBJ2-3; 10 bases fit TRBD2. The CDR3 sequence is CASRAGSGRTDTQYF. As DNA, the CDR3 is TGTGCCAGCAGAGCTGGTAGCGGGAGGACAGATACGCAGTATTTT.